This TCR beta chain was recorded in a study of regulatory T cells in long-lasting Graves disease. Time point in this sample: newly diagnosed GD, antithyroid drugs for less than 3 months. PBMC RNA served as the TCR library source. Arm-PCR of CDR3 regions and iRepertoire HTBI primers were the basis on which TCR beta libraries were built. TCRdb itself ran the multiplex PCR reads through MiXCR, one entry per CDR3 protein. Among under 250,000 distinct CDR3 sequences listed, 20% to 25% were seen once. The CDR3 consists of 16 residues. V dropped 1 base and J dropped 1 base, with 11 bases sitting between them. The germline CDR1 and CDR2 sequences are SGHTA and FQGNSA. This clonotype was counted ten times or more.

The specimen was peripheral blood mononuclear cells (PBMCs), collected at new diagnosis, from a patient treated with antithyroid drugs. The rearrangement links TRBV7-2 to TRBJ1-3; possible D gene TRBD1, 6 bases. This clonotype was obtained from a female donor with Graves disease. As DNA, the CDR3 is TGTGCCAGCAGCTTAGACAGGGTTATGTCTGGAAACACCATATATTTT. This sequence encodes CASSLDRVMSGNTIYF.